This TCR beta chain was retrieved from a study of T cell changes during pregnancy in multiple sclerosis (dated by TCRdb to the late 2010s). Study-level background: Changes in the T cell repertoire over the course of pregnancy were examined in this study in women with multiple sclerosis.

In the case of this clone: No antigen is known for it. Base-call qualities are not available, and no considerably larger clone is one nucleotide away.

Inclusive of the bounding cysteine and phenylalanine, the CDR3 is 15 residues long. Only CDR3 DNA remains: 45 bases, in frame from the first base. Trimming accounts for 4 bases at V and 0 bases at J, while the number of junction bases matched to no gene is 5. For CDR1 and CDR2, the germline V gene lists SGHRS and YFSETQ. Receptor amplification or capture employed the immunoSEQ multiplex PCR assay. This immuneACCESS table, as held by TCRdb, lists in-frame sequences with V and J called but not all clones. Of the missing ones, under half trace to an unresolved V gene in checked studies; the others have no known cause. Counted in this sample were fewer than 35,000 clones; 90% of them appeared once. The ten top clones hold over 0.35% of the sample.

The sample was CD4+ T cells from peripheral blood mononuclear cells, taken in the second trimester of pregnancy. This receptor was taken from a female donor in good health, enrolled as a control in a pregnancy study. The chain is made from TRBV5-1 and TRBJ2-3, and 7 bases in between align with TRBD1. CDR3 region: CASSRDSTSTDTQYF. The nucleotides read TGCGCCAGCAGCCGGGACAGCACTAGCACAGATACGCAGTATTTT. Supplemented by the reference TRBV5-1 and TRBJ2-3 proteins around the CDR3, the complete variable domain is KAGVTQTPRYLIKTRGQQVTLSCSPISGHRSVSWYQQTPGQGLQFLFEYFSETQRNKGNFPGRFSGRQFSNSRSEMNVSTLELGDSALYLCASSRDSTSTDTQYFGPGTRLTVL.